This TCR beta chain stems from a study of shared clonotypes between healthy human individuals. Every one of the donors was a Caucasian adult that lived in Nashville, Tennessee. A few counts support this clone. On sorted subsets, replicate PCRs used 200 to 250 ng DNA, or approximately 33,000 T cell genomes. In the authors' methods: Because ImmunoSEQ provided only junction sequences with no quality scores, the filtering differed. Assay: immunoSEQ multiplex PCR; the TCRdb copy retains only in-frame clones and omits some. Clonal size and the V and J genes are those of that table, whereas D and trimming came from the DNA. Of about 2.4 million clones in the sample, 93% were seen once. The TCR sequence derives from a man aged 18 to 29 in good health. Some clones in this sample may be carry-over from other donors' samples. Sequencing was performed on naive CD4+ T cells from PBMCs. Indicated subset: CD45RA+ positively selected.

This CDR3 reads CASSQVGGELFF. CDR3 in DNA: TGCGCCAGCAGCCAAGTTGGTGGGGAACTGTTTTTT. The chain is built from TRBV4-1 and TRBJ1-4; D gene unclear. Per the germline V gene, CDR1 is MGHRA and CDR2 is YSYEKL. The V gene lost 1 base and the J gene lost 12 bases, with 9 bases spanning the gap. This CDR3 comprises 12 residues.